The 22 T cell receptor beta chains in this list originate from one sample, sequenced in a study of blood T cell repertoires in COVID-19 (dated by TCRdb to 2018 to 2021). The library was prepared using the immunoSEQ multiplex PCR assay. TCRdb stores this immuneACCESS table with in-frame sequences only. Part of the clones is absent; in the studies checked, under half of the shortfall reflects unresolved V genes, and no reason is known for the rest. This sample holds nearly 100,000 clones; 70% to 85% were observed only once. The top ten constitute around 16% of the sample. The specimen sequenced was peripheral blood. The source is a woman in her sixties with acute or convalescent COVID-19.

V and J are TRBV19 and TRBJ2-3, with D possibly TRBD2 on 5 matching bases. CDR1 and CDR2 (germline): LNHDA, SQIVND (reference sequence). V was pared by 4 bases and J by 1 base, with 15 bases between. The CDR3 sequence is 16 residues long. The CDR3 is CASSSPRLSGTDTQYF. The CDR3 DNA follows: TGTGCCAGTAGTAGCCCACGACTAAGTGGCACAGATACGCAGTATTTT.

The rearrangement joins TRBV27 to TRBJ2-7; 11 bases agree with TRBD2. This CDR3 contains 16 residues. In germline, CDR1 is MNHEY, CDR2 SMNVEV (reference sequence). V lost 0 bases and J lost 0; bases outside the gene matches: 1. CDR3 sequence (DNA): TGTGCCAGCAGTTTATCACTAGCGGGGGTCTCCTACGAGCAGTACTTC. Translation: CASSLSLAGVSYEQYF.

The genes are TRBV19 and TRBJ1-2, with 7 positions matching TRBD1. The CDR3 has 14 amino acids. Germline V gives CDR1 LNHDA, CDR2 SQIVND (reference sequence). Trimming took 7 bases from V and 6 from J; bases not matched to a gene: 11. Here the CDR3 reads CASNTRDRAHGYTF. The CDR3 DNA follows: TGTGCCAGTAATACCCGCGACAGGGCTCATGGCTACACCTTC.

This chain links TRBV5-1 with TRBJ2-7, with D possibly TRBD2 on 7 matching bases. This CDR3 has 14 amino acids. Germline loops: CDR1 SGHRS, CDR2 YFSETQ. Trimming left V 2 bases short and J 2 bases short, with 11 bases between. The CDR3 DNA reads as TGCGCCAGCAGCTTTAGGGGGGGAACCTACGAGCAGTACTTC. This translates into CASSFRGGTYEQYF. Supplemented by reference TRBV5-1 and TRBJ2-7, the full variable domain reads KAGVTQTPRYLIKTRGQQVTLSCSPISGHRSVSWYQQTPGQGLQFLFEYFSETQRNKGNFPGRFSGRQFSNSRSEMNVSTLELGDSALYLCASSFRGGTYEQYFGPGTRLTVT.

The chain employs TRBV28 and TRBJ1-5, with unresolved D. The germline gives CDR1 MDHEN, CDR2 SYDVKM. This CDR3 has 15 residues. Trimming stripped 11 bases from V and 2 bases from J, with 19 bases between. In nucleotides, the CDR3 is TGTGCCGTCCGGGGAGGTGCGAGTGGCAATCAGCCCCAGCATTTT. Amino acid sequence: CAVRGGASGNQPQHF.

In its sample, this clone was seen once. The CDR3 spells CASSLRGDGYTF. The CDR3 DNA is TGTGCCAGCAGTTTACGGGGGGATGGCTACACCTTC. V usage is TRBV28 and J usage is TRBJ1-2; D is perhaps TRBD1 (5 bases). V was trimmed by 2 bases and J by 6 bases, leaving 7 bases between them. There are 12 residues in the CDR3. Germline loops: CDR1 MDHEN, CDR2 SYDVKM.

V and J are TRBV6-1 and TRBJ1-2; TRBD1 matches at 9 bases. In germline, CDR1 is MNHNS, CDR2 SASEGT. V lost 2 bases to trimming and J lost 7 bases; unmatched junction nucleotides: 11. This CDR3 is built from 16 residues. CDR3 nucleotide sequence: TGTGCCAGCAGTGAACTGGCGTTACAGGGGGCAGCTGGCTACACCTTC. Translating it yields CASSELALQGAAGYTF.

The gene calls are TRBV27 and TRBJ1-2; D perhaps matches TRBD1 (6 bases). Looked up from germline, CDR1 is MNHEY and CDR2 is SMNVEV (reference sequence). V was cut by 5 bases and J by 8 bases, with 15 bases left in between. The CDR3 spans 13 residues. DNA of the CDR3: TGTGCCAGCAGTCTCAACAGGGAAACGGGCTACACCTTC. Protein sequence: CASSLNRETGYTF.

CDR3 DNA: TGTGCCAGCAGCGTACGGGGGGGCGGTTCCAATGAGCAGTTCTTC. Its translation is CASSVRGGGSNEQFF. The chain recombines TRBV3-1 (or the pseudogene TRBV3-2) with TRBJ2-1; 8 bases fit TRBD2. The CDR3 runs to 15 residues. Unmatched junction bases numbered 9, after V lost 5 bases and J lost 6 bases. Germline values: CDR1 LGHDT, CDR2 YNNKEL (reference sequence).

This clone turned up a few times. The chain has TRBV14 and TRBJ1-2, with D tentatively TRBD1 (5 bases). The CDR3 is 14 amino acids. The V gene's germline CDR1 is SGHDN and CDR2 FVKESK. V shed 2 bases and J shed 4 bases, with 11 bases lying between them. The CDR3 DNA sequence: TGTGCCAGCAGCCAATGGGGACTACTCTATGGCTACACCTTC. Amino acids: CASSQWGLLYGYTF.

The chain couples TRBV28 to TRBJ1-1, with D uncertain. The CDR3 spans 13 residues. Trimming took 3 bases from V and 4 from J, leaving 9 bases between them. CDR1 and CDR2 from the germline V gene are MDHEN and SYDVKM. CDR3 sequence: CASSFGYFTEAFF. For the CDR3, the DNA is TGTGCCAGCAGTTTCGGGTATTTCACTGAAGCTTTCTTT.

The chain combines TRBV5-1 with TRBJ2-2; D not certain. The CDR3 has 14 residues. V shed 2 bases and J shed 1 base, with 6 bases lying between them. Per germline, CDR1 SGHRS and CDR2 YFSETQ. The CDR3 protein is CASSFFQNTGELFF. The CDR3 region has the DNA TGCGCCAGCAGCTTTTTCCAGAACACCGGGGAGCTGTTTTTT.

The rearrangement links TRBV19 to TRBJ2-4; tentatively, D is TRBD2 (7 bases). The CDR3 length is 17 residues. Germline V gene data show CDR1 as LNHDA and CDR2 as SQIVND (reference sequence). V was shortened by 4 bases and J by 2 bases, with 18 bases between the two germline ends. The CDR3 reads CASSRGGTSTTKNIQYF. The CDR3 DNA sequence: TGTGCCAGTAGTAGGGGGGGGACATCGACAACCAAAAACATTCAGTACTTC.

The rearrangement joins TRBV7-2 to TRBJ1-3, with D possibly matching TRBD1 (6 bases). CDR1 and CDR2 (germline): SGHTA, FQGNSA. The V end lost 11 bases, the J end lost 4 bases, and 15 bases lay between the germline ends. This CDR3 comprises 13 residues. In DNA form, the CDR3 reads TGTGCCTCCTCGGGGGGGCTAGGAAACACCATATATTTT. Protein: CASSGGLGNTIYF.

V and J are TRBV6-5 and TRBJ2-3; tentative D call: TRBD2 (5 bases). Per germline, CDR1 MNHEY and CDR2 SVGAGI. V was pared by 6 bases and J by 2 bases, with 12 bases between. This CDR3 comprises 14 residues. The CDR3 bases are TGTGCCAGCAGGGCCGGACTTACCACAGATACGCAGTATTTT. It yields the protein CASRAGLTTDTQYF.

CDR3 sequence reads: CASSIAFGQAGGETQYF. CDR3 coding DNA: TGTGCCAGTAGTATCGCTTTCGGTCAGGCCGGTGGAGAGACCCAGTACTTC. The chain uses TRBV19 and TRBJ2-5; D remains unclear. CDR3 size: 17 residues. The ends were cut back, 3 bases at V and 4 bases at J, with 21 bases in the middle. Germline CDR1 is LNHDA and CDR2 is SQIVND (reference sequence).

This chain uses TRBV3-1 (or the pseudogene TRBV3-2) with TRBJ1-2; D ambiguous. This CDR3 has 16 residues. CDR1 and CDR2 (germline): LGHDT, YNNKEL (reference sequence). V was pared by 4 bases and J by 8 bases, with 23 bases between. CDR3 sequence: CASSPPLGREGLGYTF. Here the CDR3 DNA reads TGTGCCAGCAGCCCGCCCCTGGGAAGGGAGGGCCTCGGCTACACCTTC.

The CDR3 protein is CASSLGTGGGGMEAFF. The CDR3 region has the DNA TGTGCCAGCAGCTTAGGGACAGGGGGTGGAGGTATGGAAGCTTTCTTT. The chain carries TRBV7-2 and TRBJ1-1; 10 bases match TRBD1. CDR1 is SGHTA and CDR2 is FQGNSA in the germline V gene. Losses at the gene ends were 1 base for V and 8 bases for J; bases not matched to a gene: 10. The CDR3 loop spans 16 amino acids.

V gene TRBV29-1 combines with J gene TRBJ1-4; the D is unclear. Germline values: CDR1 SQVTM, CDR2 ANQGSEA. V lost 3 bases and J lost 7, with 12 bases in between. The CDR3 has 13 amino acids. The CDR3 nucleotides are TGCAGCGTTGATGGTGGTCGGGGTGAAAAACTGTTTTTT. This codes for CSVDGGRGEKLFF.

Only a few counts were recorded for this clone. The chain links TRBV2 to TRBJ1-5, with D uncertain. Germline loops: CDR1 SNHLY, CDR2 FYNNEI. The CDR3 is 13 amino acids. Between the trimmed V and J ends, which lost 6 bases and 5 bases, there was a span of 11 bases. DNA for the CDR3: TGTGCCAGCAGGAGGAACATCGATCAGCCCCAGCATTTT. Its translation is CASRRNIDQPQHF.

The DNA for the CDR3 is TGTGCCAGCACCCAAACGGGGGATACGCAGTATTTT. It translates to CASTQTGDTQYF. This chain uses TRBV2 with TRBJ2-3; D perhaps matches TRBD2 (5 bases). In germline, CDR1 is SNHLY, CDR2 FYNNEI. Trimming stripped 7 bases from V and 6 bases from J, with 11 bases between. CDR3 length equals 12 residues.

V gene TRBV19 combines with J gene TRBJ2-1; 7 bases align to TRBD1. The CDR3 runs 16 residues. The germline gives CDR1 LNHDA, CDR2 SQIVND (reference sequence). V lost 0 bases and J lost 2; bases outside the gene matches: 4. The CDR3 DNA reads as TGTGCCAGTAGTATAGATGCAGGGGGACCCTACAATGAGCAGTTCTTC. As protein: CASSIDAGGPYNEQFF.